The clone carrying this T cell receptor (beta chain) came up many times. The protocol attached unique molecular identifiers to individual cDNA molecules. TCRdb reanalysed the 5' RACE reads using MiXCR and keeps one entry per CDR3 protein. This sample carries roughly 52,000 distinct CDR3 sequences, 6.5% to 9% of them seen once, and the ten largest clones take roughly 9.9%. This CDR3 region has 15 residues. Trimming removed 4 bases from V and 3 bases from J; junction bases left unmatched: 8. CDR1 and CDR2 (germline): SGHDN, FVKESK. This entry is derived from a study of early T cells in non-severe SARS-CoV-2 infection.

The sequencing input was whole blood. V is TRBV14 and J is TRBJ2-7, with 8 bases fitting TRBD1. The sequence derives from an adult who was a healthcare worker with PCR-confirmed SARS-CoV-2 infection or an uninfected control (not recorded which). CDR3: CASSPLPGQGYEQYF. DNA of the CDR3: TGTGCCAGCAGCCCCCTCCCAGGACAGGGCTACGAGCAGTACTTC.